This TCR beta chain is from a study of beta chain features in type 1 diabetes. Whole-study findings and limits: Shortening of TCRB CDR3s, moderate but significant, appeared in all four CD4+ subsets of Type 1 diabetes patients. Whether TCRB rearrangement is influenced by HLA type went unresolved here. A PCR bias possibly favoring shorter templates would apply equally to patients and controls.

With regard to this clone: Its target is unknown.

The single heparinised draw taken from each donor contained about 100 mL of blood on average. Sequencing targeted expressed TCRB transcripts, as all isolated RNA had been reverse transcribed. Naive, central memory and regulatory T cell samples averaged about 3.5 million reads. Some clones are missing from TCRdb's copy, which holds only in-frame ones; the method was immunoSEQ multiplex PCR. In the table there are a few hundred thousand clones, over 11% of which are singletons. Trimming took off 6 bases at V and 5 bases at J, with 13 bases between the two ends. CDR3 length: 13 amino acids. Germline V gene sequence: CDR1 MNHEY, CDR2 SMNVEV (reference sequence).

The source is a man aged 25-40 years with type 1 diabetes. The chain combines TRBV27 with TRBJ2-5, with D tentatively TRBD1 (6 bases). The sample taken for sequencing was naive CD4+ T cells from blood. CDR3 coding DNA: TGTGCCAGCAGGGTGACAGGAGCGGAGACCCAGTACTTC. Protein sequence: CASRVTGAETQYF.